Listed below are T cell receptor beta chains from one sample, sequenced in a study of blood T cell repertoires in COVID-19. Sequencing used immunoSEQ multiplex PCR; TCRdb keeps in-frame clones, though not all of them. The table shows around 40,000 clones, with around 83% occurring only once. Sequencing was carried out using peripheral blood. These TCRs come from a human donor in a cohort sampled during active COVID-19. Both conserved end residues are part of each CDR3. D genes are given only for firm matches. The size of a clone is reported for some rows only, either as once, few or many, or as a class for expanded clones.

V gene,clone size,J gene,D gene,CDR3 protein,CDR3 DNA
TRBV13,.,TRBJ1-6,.,CASSLGSGITYNSPLHF,TGTGCCAGCAGCTTAGGCTCGGGGATCACCTATAATTCACCCCTCCACTTT
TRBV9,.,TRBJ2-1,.,CASSVVGLGANEQFF,TGTGCCAGCAGCGTAGTTGGGCTAGGGGCCAATGAGCAGTTCTTC
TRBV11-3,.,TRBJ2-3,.,CASSHTGGTDTQYF,TGTGCCAGCAGCCATACGGGGGGCACAGATACGCAGTATTTT
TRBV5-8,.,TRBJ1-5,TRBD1,CASSRGNQGVSAQHF,TGTGCCAGCAGCAGGGGGAACCAGGGGGTTTCAGCCCAGCATTTT
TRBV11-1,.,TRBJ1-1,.,CASSPIGGTEAFF,TGTGCCAGCAGCCCAATTGGGGGGACTGAAGCTTTCTTT
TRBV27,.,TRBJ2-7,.,CASSPPNRVSYEQYF,TGTGCCAGCAGCCCCCCAAACAGGGTTTCCTACGAGCAGTACTTC
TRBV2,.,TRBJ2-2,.,CASSDDSANTGELFF,TGTGCCAGCAGTGACGACAGCGCGAACACCGGGGAGCTGTTTTTT
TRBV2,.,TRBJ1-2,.,CASSVGLGDYGYTF,TGTGCCAGCAGTGTTGGCCTGGGAGACTATGGCTACACCTTC
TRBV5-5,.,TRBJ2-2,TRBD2,CASSLNPTSGGAAGELFF,TGTGCCAGCAGCTTAAATCCGACTAGCGGGGGGGCCGCCGGGGAGCTGTTTTTT
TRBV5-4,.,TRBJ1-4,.,CASSTEGATNEKLFF,TGTGCCAGCAGCACGGAGGGTGCAACTAATGAAAAACTGTTTTTT
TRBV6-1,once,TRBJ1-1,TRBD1,CASSGAGTGETEAFF,TGTGCCAGCAGTGGAGCCGGGACAGGGGAAACTGAAGCTTTCTTT
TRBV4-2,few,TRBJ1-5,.,CASSQDPRNRNQPQHF,TGTGCCAGCAGCCAAGATCCCAGGAATCGCAATCAGCCCCAGCATTTT
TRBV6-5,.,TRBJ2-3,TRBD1,CASSLGQGTDTQYF,TGTGCCAGCAGTTTGGGACAGGGCACAGATACGCAGTATTTT
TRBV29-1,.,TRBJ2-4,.,CSVEIGPGRSRTTKNIQYF,TGCAGCGTTGAAATCGGGCCAGGGAGGTCCCGCACTACCAAAAACATTCAGTACTTC
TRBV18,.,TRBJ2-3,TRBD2,CASSPPGLAGSDTQYF,TGTGCCAGCTCACCACCGGGACTAGCGGGGTCAGATACGCAGTATTTT
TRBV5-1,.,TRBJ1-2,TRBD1,CASSRDRGGYGYTF,TGCGCCAGCAGCCGGGACAGGGGAGGTTATGGCTACACCTTC
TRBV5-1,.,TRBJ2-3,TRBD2,CASTIEGRGGSTQYF,TGCGCCAGCACCATTGAGGGGCGGGGGGGCAGTACGCAGTATTTT
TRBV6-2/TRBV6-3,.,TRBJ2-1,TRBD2,CASSYDFQRGRNEQFF,TGTGCCAGCAGTTACGATTTCCAGCGGGGAAGGAATGAGCAGTTCTTC
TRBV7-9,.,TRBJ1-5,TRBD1,CASSRTGDNQPQHF,TGTGCCAGCAGCCGGACAGGGGATAATCAGCCCCAGCATTTT
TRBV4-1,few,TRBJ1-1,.,CASSHLAGIGNTEAFF,TGCGCCAGCAGCCATTTGGCAGGGATTGGGAACACTGAAGCTTTCTTT
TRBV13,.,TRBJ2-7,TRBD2,CASSPLAGQSYEQYF,TGTGCCAGCAGCCCCTTAGCGGGGCAATCTTACGAGCAGTACTTC
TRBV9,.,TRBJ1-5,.,CASSVGGGLNQPQHF,TGTGCCAGCAGCGTAGGGGGAGGGCTGAACCAGCCCCAGCATTTT
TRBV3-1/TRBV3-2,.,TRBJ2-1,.,CASSQEGRHEQFF,TGTGCCAGCAGCCAAGAGGGGCGTCATGAGCAGTTCTTC
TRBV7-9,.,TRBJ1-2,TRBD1,CASSRGQGRRDTF,TGTGCCAGCAGCCGGGGACAGGGGCGTAGAGACACCTTC
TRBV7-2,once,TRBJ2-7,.,CASRHGWGASLSSYEQYF,TGTGCCAGCAGACACGGGTGGGGAGCTTCTCTCAGCTCCTACGAGCAGTACTTC
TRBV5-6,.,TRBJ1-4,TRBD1,CASSGTGDGTNEKLFF,TGTGCCAGCAGCGGGACAGGGGACGGGACTAATGAAAAACTGTTTTTT
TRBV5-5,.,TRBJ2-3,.,CASSWGGQVNTDTQYF,TGTGCCAGCAGCTGGGGAGGACAGGTTAACACAGATACGCAGTATTTT
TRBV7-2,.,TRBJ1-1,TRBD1,CASSEPATGVGATEAFF,TGTGCCAGCAGCGAACCAGCGACAGGGGTTGGGGCGACTGAAGCTTTCTTT
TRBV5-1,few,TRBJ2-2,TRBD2,CASNPGGPTGELFF,TGCGCCAGCAATCCGGGGGGGCCCACCGGGGAGCTGTTTTTT
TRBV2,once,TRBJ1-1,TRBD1,CASSLQGHNTEAFF,TGTGCCAGCAGTTTACAGGGGCACAACACTGAAGCTTTCTTT
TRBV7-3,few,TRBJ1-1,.,CASSLSQGLNTEAFF,TGTGCCAGCAGCTTATCCCAGGGGTTGAACACTGAAGCTTTCTTT
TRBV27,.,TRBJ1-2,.,CASSSRVGLEGGHGYTF,TGTGCCAGCAGTTCCCGCGTTGGGCTGGAGGGGGGGCATGGCTACACCTTC